This TCR beta chain was captured in a study of blood T cell repertoires in COVID-19. The repertoire was sequenced with immunoSEQ multiplex PCR; TCRdb's copy has only in-frame clones and lacks some. The sample records about 170,000 clones, around four fifths being singletons. Trimming left V 2 bases short and J 7 bases short, with 15 bases between. In germline, CDR1 is LGHNA, CDR2 YSLEER. The CDR3 contains 15 residues. The sample comprised peripheral blood. This clonotype was obtained from a woman of 80 years or more with acute or convalescent COVID-19. This chain connects TRBV4-3 to TRBJ1-5, with D maybe TRBD1 (6 bases). Written as DNA, the CDR3 is TGCGCCAGCAGCCAACGACGGACAGCGGAGCAGCCCCAGCATTTT. This gives the protein CASSQRRTAEQPQHF.